This T cell receptor beta chain was sequenced in a study of T-cell reconstitution after alpha-beta-depleted transplantation in children. Findings and caveats of the study: Newly produced T cells mostly provided counts and TCRbeta diversity after one year, as hyperexpanded clones declined. About two months after transplant, alpha-beta T cells reportedly came from several hundred expanded graft clones. Surviving thymic progenitors and recipient T cells were the source of high TCRbeta diversity at day 60 in some patients.

Ten or more counts support this clonotype. Its antigen is unidentified. CDR1 SGHVS and CDR2 FQNEAQ come from the germline V gene. V was shortened by 4 bases and J by 4 bases, with 17 bases between the two germline ends. There are 16 residues in the CDR3. Using unique molecular identifiers, the investigators prepared the TCRbeta library. TCRdb reanalysed the PCR reads using MiXCR and keeps one entry per CDR3 protein. There are around 100,000 distinct CDR3 sequences in the sample; approximately 8% occur only once, and about a sixth lies in the top ten. Material: PBMCs, obtained before TCRalphabeta/CD19-depleted stem cell transplant. This sequence originates from a boy aged 2-9 years with acute lymphoblastic leukemia, due to receive a stem cell transplant. V gene TRBV7-8 combines with J gene TRBJ2-1; D gene ambiguous. The CDR3 DNA is TGTGCCAGCAGCTCCCCAGCCGACACCTCGTACAATGAGCAGTTCTTC. It yields the protein CASSSPADTSYNEQFF.